Listed below are T cell receptor beta chains from one sample, sequenced in a study of blood T cell repertoires in COVID-19. Repertoires were generated with immunoSEQ multiplex PCR, while TCRdb's copy carries only in-frame clones and drops some. The sample holds approximately 300,000 clones, approximately 86% seen once. Sequencing was performed on PBMCs or T cells enriched from blood (not recorded which). Receptor source: a woman aged 18-29 years who had recovered from COVID-19. Both conserved end residues are part of each CDR3. A D gene is named only where the DNA matches it firmly. Size tells how often a clone was seen (once, few, many) or the class of an expanded clone, and some rows leave it out.

abundance	d_gene	v_gene	j_gene	CDR3nt	CDR3aa
-	-	TRBV6-1	TRBJ2-3	TGTGCCAGCAGTGATAGCGGTTATAGCACAGATACGCAGTATTTT	CASSDSGYSTDTQYF
many	-	TRBV6-1	TRBJ2-2	TGTGCCAGCAGTGAAGGCGGCAGAGACACCGGGGAGCTGTTTTTT	CASSEGGRDTGELFF
once	-	TRBV4-2	TRBJ2-5	TGTGCCAGCAGCCAGGGCAGGGCGTACCAAGAGACCCAGTACTTC	CASSQGRAYQETQYF
-	TRBD2	TRBV13	TRBJ2-2	TGTGCCAGCAGCCCGAAGACTAGCGGGGTAAAAACCGGGGAGCTGTTTTTT	CASSPKTSGVKTGELFF
-	-	TRBV6-1	TRBJ1-2	TGTGCCAGCAGTGAAGCACAGGGCGTCTATGGCTACACCTTC	CASSEAQGVYGYTF
once	TRBD2	TRBV6-2/TRBV6-3	TRBJ2-2	TGTGCCAGCAGTTACCCCAGCGGGAGTGGAACCGGGGAGCTGTTTTTT	CASSYPSGSGTGELFF
-	-	TRBV19	TRBJ2-4	TGTGCCAGTAGGAAGGACTGGCAAGAGGTTCAGTACTTC	CASRKDWQEVQYF
-	TRBD2	TRBV5-4	TRBJ2-3	TGTGCCAGCAGCACATCCGGTACTAGCGGTTTCACAGATACGCAGTATTTT	CASSTSGTSGFTDTQYF
-	TRBD2	TRBV5-4	TRBJ2-7	TGTGCCAGCAGCTTGGGCGGACTAGTCTCCTACGAGCAGTACTTC	CASSLGGLVSYEQYF
few	TRBD1	TRBV11-2	TRBJ1-6	TGTGCCAGCAGCTCGGGACAGGAGAGCTCCTATAATTCACCCCTCCACTTT	CASSSGQESSYNSPLHF
-	TRBD2	TRBV11-2	TRBJ2-5	TGTGCCAGCAGCTTAGGACTAGCGGGAGACCTAGAGACCCAGTACTTC	CASSLGLAGDLETQYF
few	-	TRBV25-1	TRBJ1-5	TGTGCCAGCAGTTCATACCGGAGCAATCAGCCCCAGCATTTT	CASSSYRSNQPQHF
-	-	TRBV15	TRBJ1-3	TGTGCCACCAGCAGGAGGGGACTTCCCTTCTCTGGAAACACCATATATTTT	CATSRRGLPFSGNTIYF
-	-	TRBV4-1	TRBJ1-1	TGCGCCAGCAGCCAAGATAGTTACCTAATGAACACTGAAGCTTTCTTT	CASSQDSYLMNTEAFF
-	TRBD2	TRBV5-1	TRBJ2-7	TGCGCCAGCAGCCGGATTAGCGGGAGCAACTACGAGCAGTACTTC	CASSRISGSNYEQYF
-	-	TRBV10-2	TRBJ1-1	TGCGCCAGCAGTGATTCAGGGGCGGGAGCTGAAGCTTTCTTT	CASSDSGAGAEAFF
-	-	TRBV5-1	TRBJ2-1	TGCGCCAGCAGCTTGGTCCCAGTGTCCTACAATGAGCAGTTCTTC	CASSLVPVSYNEQFF
-	-	TRBV9	TRBJ2-1	TGTGCCAGCAGCGTAGGACACATGAATGAGCAGTTCTTC	CASSVGHMNEQFF
-	TRBD2	TRBV10-3	TRBJ2-2	TGTGCCATCAGCGATTCTAGCGGGAGAGCGAAGGCCGGGGAGCTGTTTTTT	CAISDSSGRAKAGELFF
-	TRBD1	TRBV28	TRBJ1-4	TGTGCCAGCAGTTTAAGCCGGGACAGGGCCTTTAATGAAAAACTGTTTTTT	CASSLSRDRAFNEKLFF
-	-	TRBV28	TRBJ1-2	TGTGCCAGCAACCGGGACACCCATAACTATGGCTACACCTTC	CASNRDTHNYGYTF
-	-	TRBV11-2	TRBJ1-4	TGTGCCAGCAGCCCCGGACAGTTTGCAACTAATGAAAAACTGTTTTTT	CASSPGQFATNEKLFF
-	-	TRBV4-3	TRBJ2-4	TGCGCCAGCAGCCAAGATGGTCGGGGAGTCAAAAACATTCAGTACTTC	CASSQDGRGVKNIQYF
-	TRBD1	TRBV10-3	TRBJ1-1	TGTGCCATCAGCAGGGACAGCCCACAGACGAACACTGAAGCTTTCTTT	CAISRDSPQTNTEAFF
few	TRBD1	TRBV3-1/TRBV3-2	TRBJ2-7	TGTGCCAGCAGCCAACTGACGGGACAGGGAACCTACGAGCAGTACTTC	CASSQLTGQGTYEQYF
few	-	TRBV7-8	TRBJ2-5	TGTGCCACCCACAGGGTCTTGTTAGAGACCCAGTACTTC	CATHRVLLETQYF
-	TRBD1	TRBV30	TRBJ2-7	TGTGCCTGGAGTGACGGACAGGGGGCGACTGACTACGAGCAGTACTTC	CAWSDGQGATDYEQYF
once	TRBD1	TRBV3-1/TRBV3-2	TRBJ1-6	TGTGCCAGCAGCCAAAGGACAGGGGGTTCACCCCTCCACTTT	CASSQRTGGSPLHF
-	TRBD1	TRBV9	TRBJ1-6	TGTGCCAGCAGCGCGGACCAGGGGGCTGATTCACCCCTCCACTTT	CASSADQGADSPLHF
once	-	TRBV18	TRBJ2-1	TGTGCCAGCTCATCGGACTATTACAATGAGCAGTTCTTC	CASSSDYYNEQFF
-	-	TRBV19	TRBJ1-1	TGTGCCAGTAGCGCTATTGGCACTGAAGCTTTCTTT	CASSAIGTEAFF
-	-	TRBV10-3	TRBJ2-4	TGTGCCATCAGTGAGCCGCGATCCCGGGGCATTCAGTACTTC	CAISEPRSRGIQYF
-	TRBD1	TRBV27	TRBJ2-7	TGTGCCAGCAGTTCCCCGGGACAGGGGTTAACCTACGAGCAGTACTTC	CASSSPGQGLTYEQYF
-	TRBD1	TRBV5-4	TRBJ1-6	TGTGCCAGCAGCTTGGGGACAGGGGATTCACCCCTCCACTTT	CASSLGTGDSPLHF
-	-	TRBV21-1	TRBJ2-2	TGTGCCAGCAGCAAATGGGAGGGCGCGGCGAACACCGGGGAGCTGTTTTTT	CASSKWEGAANTGELFF